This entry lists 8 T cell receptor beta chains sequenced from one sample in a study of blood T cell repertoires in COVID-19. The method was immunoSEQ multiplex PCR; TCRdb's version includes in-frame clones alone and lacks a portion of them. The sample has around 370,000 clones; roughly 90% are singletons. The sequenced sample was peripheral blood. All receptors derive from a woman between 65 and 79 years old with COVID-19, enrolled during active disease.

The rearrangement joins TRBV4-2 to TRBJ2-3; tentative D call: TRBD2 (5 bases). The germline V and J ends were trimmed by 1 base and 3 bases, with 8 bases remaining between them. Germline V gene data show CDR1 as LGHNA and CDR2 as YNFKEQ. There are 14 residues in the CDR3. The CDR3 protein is CASSQVERTDTQYF. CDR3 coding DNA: TGTGCCAGCAGCCAAGTGGAGCGGACAGATACGCAGTATTTT.

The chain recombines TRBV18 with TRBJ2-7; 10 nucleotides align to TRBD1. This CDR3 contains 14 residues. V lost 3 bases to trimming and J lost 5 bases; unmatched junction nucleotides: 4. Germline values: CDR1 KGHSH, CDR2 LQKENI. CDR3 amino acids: CASSPYGTGDEQYF. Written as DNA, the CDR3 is TGTGCCAGCTCACCCTATGGGACAGGGGACGAGCAGTACTTC.

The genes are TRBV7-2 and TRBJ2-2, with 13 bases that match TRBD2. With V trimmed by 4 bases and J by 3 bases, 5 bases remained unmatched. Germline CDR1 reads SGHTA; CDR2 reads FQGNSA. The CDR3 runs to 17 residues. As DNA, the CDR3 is TGTGCCAGCAGCTCGGGACTAGCGGGGCCCTACACCGGGGAGCTGTTTTTT. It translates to CASSSGLAGPYTGELFF.

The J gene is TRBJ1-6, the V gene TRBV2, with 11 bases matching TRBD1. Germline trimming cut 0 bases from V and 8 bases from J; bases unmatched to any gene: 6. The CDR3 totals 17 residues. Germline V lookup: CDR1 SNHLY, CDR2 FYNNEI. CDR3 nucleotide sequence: TGTGCCAGCAGTGAAGCGCGTAGGACAGGGGGCGATTCACCCCTCCACTTT. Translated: CASSEARRTGGDSPLHF.

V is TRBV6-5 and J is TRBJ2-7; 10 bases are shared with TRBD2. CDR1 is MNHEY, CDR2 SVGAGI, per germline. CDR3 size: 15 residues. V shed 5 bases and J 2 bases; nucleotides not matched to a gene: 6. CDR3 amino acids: CASSSRAGGPYEQYF. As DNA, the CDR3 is TGTGCCAGCAGTAGTAGAGCGGGGGGGCCCTACGAGCAGTACTTC.

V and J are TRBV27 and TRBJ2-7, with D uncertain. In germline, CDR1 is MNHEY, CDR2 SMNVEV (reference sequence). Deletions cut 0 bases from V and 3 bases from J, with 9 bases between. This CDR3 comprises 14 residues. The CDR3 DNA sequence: TGTGCCAGCAGTTTATCTGAACAGAGCTACGAGCAGTACTTC. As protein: CASSLSEQSYEQYF.

The CDR3 sequence: CASYGPRTGGYGYTF. CDR3 DNA sequence: TGTGCGAGTTATGGCCCTCGGACAGGGGGTTATGGCTACACCTTC. The chain couples TRBV5-4 to TRBJ1-2; 10 bases align to TRBD1. The V gene's germline CDR1 is SGHNT and CDR2 YYREEE (reference sequence). The CDR3 consists of 15 residues.

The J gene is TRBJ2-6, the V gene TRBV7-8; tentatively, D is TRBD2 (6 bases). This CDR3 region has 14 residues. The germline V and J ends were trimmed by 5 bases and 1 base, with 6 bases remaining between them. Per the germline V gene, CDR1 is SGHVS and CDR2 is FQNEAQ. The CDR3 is CASSGGSGANVLTF. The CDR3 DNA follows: TGTGCCAGCAGCGGGGGGTCTGGGGCCAACGTCCTGACTTTC.